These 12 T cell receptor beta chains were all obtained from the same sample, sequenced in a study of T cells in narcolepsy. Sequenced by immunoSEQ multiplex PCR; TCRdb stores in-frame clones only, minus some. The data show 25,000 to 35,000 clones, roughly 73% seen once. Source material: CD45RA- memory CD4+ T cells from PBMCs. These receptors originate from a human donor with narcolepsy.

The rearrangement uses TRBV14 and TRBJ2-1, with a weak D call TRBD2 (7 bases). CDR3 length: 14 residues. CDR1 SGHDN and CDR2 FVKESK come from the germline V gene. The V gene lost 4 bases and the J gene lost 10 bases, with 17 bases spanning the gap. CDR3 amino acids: CASSRRGGGSEQFF. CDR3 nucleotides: TGTGCCAGCAGCCGGCGGGGCGGGGGCTCCGAGCAGTTCTTC.

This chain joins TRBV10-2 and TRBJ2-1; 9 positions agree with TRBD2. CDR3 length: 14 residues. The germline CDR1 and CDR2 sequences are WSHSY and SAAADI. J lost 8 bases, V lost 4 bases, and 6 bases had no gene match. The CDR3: CASSVLAGRDEQFF. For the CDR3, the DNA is TGCGCCAGCAGTGTCCTAGCGGGAAGGGATGAGCAGTTCTTC.

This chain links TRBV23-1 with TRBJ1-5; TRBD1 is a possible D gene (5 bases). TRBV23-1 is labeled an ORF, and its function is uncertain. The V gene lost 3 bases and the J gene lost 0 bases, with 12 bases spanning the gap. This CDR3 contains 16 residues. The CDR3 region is CASSHPPGLSNQPQHF. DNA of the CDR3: TGCGCCAGCAGTCATCCCCCAGGGCTTAGCAATCAGCCCCAGCATTTT.

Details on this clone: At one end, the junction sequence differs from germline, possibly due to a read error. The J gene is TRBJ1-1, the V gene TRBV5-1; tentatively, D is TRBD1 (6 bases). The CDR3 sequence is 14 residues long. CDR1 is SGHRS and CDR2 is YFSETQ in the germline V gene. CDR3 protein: CASSLGRDTDKLCF. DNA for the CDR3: TGCGCCAGCAGCTTGGGCCGGGACACTGACAAGCTTTGCTTT.

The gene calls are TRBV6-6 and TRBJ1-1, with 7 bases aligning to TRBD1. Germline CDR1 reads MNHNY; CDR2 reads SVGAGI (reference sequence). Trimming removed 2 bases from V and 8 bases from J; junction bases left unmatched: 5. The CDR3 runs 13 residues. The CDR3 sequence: CASSYIGTAEAFF. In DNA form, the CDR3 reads TGTGCCAGCAGTTACATTGGGACAGCCGAAGCTTTCTTT.

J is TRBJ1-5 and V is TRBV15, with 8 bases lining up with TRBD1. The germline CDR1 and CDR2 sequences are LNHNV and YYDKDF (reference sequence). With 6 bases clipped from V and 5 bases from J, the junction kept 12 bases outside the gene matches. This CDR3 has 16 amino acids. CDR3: CATSLDRTGSDQPQHF. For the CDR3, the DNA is TGTGCCACCAGTTTGGACCGGACAGGGTCGGATCAGCCCCAGCATTTT.

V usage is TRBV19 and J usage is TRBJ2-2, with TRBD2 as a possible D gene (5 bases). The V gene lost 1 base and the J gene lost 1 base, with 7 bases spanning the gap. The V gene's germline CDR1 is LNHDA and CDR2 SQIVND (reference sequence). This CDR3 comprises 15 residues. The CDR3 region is CASSIVGLNTGELFF. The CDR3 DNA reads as TGTGCCAGTAGTATAGTAGGACTGAACACCGGGGAGCTGTTTTTT. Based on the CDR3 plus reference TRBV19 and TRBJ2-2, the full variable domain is DGGITQSPKYLFRKEGQNVTLSCEQNLNHDAMYWYRQDPGQGLRLIYYSQIVNDFQKGDIAEGYSVSREKKESFPLTVTSAQKNPTAFYLCASSIVGLNTGELFFGEGSRLTVL.

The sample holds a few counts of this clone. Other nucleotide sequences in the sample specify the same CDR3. CDR3 region: CASSGGSIYEQYF. CDR3 bases: TGTGCCAGCAGTGGGGGCAGCATCTACGAGCAGTACTTC. The chain employs TRBV6-1 and TRBJ2-7; possibly TRBD1 for D (5 bases). V was pared by 4 bases and J by 3 bases, with 10 bases between. The CDR3 is 13 residues long. Germline V gives CDR1 MNHNS, CDR2 SASEGT.

This CDR3 reads CASSLDPGADTQYF. DNA for the CDR3: TGCGCCAGCAGCTTGGATCCCGGGGCAGATACGCAGTATTTT. The chain is built from TRBV5-1 and TRBJ2-3, with D maybe TRBD2 (5 bases). The V gene's germline CDR1 is SGHRS and CDR2 YFSETQ. The CDR3 consists of 14 residues. V gave up 0 bases and J gave up 4 bases, with 9 bases separating them.

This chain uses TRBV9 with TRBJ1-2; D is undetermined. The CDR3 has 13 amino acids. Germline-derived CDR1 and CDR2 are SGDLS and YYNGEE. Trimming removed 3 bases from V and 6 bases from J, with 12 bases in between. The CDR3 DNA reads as TGTGCCAGCAGCGCGCGCGGAGGAAATGGCTACACCTTC. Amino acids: CASSARGGNGYTF.

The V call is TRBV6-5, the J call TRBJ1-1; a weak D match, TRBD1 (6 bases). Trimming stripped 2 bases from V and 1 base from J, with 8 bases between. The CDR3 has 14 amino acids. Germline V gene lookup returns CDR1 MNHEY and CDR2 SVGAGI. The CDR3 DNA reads TGTGCCAGCAGTTACAGGACAGAGAACACTGAAGCTTTCTTT. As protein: CASSYRTENTEAFF.

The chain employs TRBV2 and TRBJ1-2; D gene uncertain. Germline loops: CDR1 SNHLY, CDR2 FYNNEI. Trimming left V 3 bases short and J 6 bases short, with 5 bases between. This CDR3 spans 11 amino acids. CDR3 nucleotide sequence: TGTGCCAGCAGTGACTTTGATGGCTACACCTTC. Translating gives CASSDFDGYTF. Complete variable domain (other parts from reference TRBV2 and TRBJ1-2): EPEVTQTPSHQVTQMGQEVILRCVPISNHLYFYWYRQILGQKVEFLVSFYNNEISEKSEIFDDQFSVERPDGSNFTLKIRSTKLEDSAMYFCASSDFDGYTFGSGTRLTVV.